This T cell receptor beta chain was profiled in a study of CD8+CD57+ T cells in acquired aplastic anemia. The CDR3 spans 16 residues. Germline lookup yields CDR1 LGHDT and CDR2 YNNKEL (reference sequence). V dropped 4 bases and J dropped 5; count of bases not matched to a gene: 13. This clonotype has just a few counts. Using genomic DNA as the template, TCR beta VDJ and CDR3 profiling was carried out. MiXCR, applied by TCRdb to the reads, yields one record per CDR3 protein. The data show about 81,000 distinct CDR3 sequences, under 50% seen once. The V and J genes are TRBV3-1 and TRBJ2-5, with 7 bases lining up with TRBD1. The clonotype was recovered from a human donor in good health, serving as a control. Sequences were obtained from sorted CD4+, CD8+, or CD8+CD57+ T cells (not recorded which) from PBMCs. The CDR3 DNA is TGTGCCAGCAGCCCCCTAATAGACAGGGTGGAGGAGACCCAGTACTTC. As protein: CASSPLIDRVEETQYF.